This passage covers 8 T cell receptor beta chains from one sample sequenced in a study of cytomegalovirus exposure and HLA in healthy donors (dated by TCRdb to the late 2010s). The method was the immunoSEQ multiplex PCR assay. The multiplex PCR relied on a mix of 60 forward primers for TCR Vbeta segments and 13 reverse primers for TCR Jbeta segments. The clones in this table, taken by TCRdb from immuneACCESS, are in-frame only. Not every clone is retained; where verified, under half of the shortfall comes from an unresolved V gene, and the cause of the rest is unknown. The sample has 83,000 or so clones on record, roughly 77% of them singletons. The ten largest account for roughly 14% of the sample. Material: PBMCs. Receptors were obtained from a woman aged 40 to 50 in good health and CMV-seropositive.

The chain joins TRBV18 to TRBJ1-3, with D maybe TRBD1 (5 bases). Germline V gene sequence: CDR1 KGHSH, CDR2 LQKENI. The CDR3 has 14 residues. V lost 3 bases, J lost 4 bases, and 10 bases lay in between. For the CDR3, the DNA is TGTGCCAGCTCACCGGACCAGGGCGGAAACACCATATATTTT. It encodes CASSPDQGGNTIYF.

This rearrangement joins TRBV29-1 to TRBJ1-2, with TRBD1 identical over 10 bases. Germline values: CDR1 SQVTM, CDR2 ANQGSEA. This CDR3 has 13 amino acids. V lost 5 bases, J lost 4 bases, and 4 bases stayed unmatched. The CDR3 sequence is CSVLTGGGYGYTF. The CDR3 region has the DNA TGCAGCGTTTTGACAGGGGGCGGCTATGGCTACACCTTC.

CDR3 residues: CASSGGTKAKNIQYF. Written as DNA, the CDR3 is TGTGCCAGCAGCGGCGGGACCAAAGCCAAAAACATTCAGTACTTC. V and J are TRBV11-2 and TRBJ2-4; possibly TRBD2 for D (6 bases). CDR1 SGHAT and CDR2 FQNNGV come from the germline V gene. This CDR3 has 15 residues. Trimming cost V 5 bases and J 0 bases, with 11 bases left between them.

The V and J genes are TRBV7-2 and TRBJ2-7; 7 positions match TRBD1. V was pared by 2 bases and J by 2 bases, with 6 bases of the junction left unmatched. The CDR3 covers 15 residues. Germline CDR1 reads SGHTA; CDR2 reads FQGNSA. The CDR3 region is CASSLTGQLAYEQYF. CDR3 in DNA: TGTGCCAGCAGCTTAACGGGACAGTTGGCCTACGAGCAGTACTTC.

The chain uses TRBV28 and TRBJ2-7; 13 positions agree with TRBD2. V trimming: 8 bases; J trimming: 0 bases; junction bases outside the gene matches: 1. This CDR3 contains 14 residues. Germline CDR1 is MDHEN and CDR2 is SYDVKM. This CDR3 reads CASRTSGSSYEQYF. The CDR3 nucleotides are TGTGCCAGCCGGACTAGCGGGAGCTCCTACGAGCAGTACTTC.

The V call is TRBV28, the J call TRBJ1-4; a possible D gene is TRBD1 (5 bases). From germline, CDR1 is MDHEN and CDR2 SYDVKM. The CDR3 is 14 residues long. V was shortened by 1 base and J by 8 bases, with 11 bases between the two germline ends. The CDR3 region is CASSLLGQREKLFF. CDR3 sequence (DNA): TGTGCCAGCAGTTTATTGGGGCAGAGAGAAAAACTGTTTTTT.

This chain joins TRBV29-1 and TRBJ2-7, with D possibly TRBD2 on 7 matching bases. The germline V and J ends were trimmed by 2 bases and 4 bases, with 15 bases remaining between them. Germline V gene lookup returns CDR1 SQVTM and CDR2 ANQGSEA. This CDR3 contains 14 residues. CDR3 sequence: CSVEQGGGGYEQYF. The DNA of the CDR3 is TGCAGCGTTGAACAAGGGGGGGGAGGATACGAGCAGTACTTC.

This clone has a single count. This rearrangement joins TRBV7-2 to TRBJ2-5; D is ambiguous. V was trimmed by 5 bases and J by 5 bases, leaving 9 bases between them. The CDR3 runs 12 residues. The germline V gene has CDR1 SGHTA and CDR2 FQGNSA. The CDR3 DNA reads as TGTGCCAGCAGCCCATCCAGGGAGACCCAGTACTTC. Its translation: CASSPSRETQYF.